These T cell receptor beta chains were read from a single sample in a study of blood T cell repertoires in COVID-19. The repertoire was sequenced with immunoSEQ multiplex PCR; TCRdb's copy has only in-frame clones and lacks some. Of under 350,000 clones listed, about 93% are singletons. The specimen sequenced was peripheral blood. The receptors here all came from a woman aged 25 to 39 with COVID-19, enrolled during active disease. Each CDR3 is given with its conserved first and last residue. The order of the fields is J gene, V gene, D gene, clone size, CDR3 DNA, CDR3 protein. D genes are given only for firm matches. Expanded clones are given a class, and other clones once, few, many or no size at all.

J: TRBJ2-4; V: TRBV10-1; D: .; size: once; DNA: TGCGCCAGCAAAGTGAGAGACATTCAGTACTTC; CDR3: CASKVRDIQYF
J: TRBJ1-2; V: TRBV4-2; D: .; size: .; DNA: TGTGCCAGCAGCCAAGATGAGAGGGTCCTTATGAATGGCTACACCTTC; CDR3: CASSQDERVLMNGYTF
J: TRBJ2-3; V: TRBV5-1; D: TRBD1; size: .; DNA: TGCGCCAGCAGCTTGGGCGCAGGGGGCTTCGCAGATACGCAGTATTTT; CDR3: CASSLGAGGFADTQYF
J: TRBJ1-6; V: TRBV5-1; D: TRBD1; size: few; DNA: TGCGCCAGCAGCACGGACAGGGGGATTTCACCCCTCCACTTT; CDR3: CASSTDRGISPLHF
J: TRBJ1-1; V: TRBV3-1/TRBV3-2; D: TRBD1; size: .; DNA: TGTGCCAGCAGCCAAGGTCACAGGGGGTTGGTCATGAACACTGAAGCTTTCTTT; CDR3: CASSQGHRGLVMNTEAFF
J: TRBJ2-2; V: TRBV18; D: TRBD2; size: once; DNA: TGTGCCAGCTCACCACTTCGGACTAGCGGGAGGGCAGTAGCCGGGGAGCTGTTTTTT; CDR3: CASSPLRTSGRAVAGELFF
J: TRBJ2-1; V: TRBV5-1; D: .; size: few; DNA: TGCGCCAGCAAAGAGCGGAATTCCTACAATGAGCAGTTCTTC; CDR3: CASKERNSYNEQFF
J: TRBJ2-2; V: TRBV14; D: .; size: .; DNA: TGTGCCAGCAGCCTTCTCGGTCGCACCGGGGAGCTGTTTTTT; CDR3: CASSLLGRTGELFF
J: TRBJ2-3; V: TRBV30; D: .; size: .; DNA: TGTGCCTGGAGTGTTGGAGCCGGCACGGATACGCAGTATTTT; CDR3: CAWSVGAGTDTQYF
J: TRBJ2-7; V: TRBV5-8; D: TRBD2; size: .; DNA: TGTGCCAGCAGCTTGGCTAGCGGGACCTACGAGCAGTACTTC; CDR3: CASSLASGTYEQYF
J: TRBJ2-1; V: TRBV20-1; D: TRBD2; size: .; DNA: TGCAGTGCTAGTCCTAGCGGGAGGGTAGGCGAGCAGTTCTTC; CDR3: CSASPSGRVGEQFF